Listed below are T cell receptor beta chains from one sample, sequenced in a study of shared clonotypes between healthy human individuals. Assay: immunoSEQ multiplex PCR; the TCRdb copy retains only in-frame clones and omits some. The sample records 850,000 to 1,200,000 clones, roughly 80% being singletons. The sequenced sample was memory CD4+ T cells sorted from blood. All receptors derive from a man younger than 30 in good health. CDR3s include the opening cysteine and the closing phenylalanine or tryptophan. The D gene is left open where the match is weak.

CDR3: CASSDRHSSGANVLTF
J: TRBJ2-6
D: .
V: TRBV6-1

CDR3: CAWSANSGNTIYF
J: TRBJ1-3
D: .
V: TRBV30

CDR3: CASKNREYNNEQFF
J: TRBJ2-1
D: .
V: TRBV6-6

CDR3: CASSGGGVTEAFF
J: TRBJ1-1
D: .
V: TRBV19

CDR3: CASSDGQGLPLHF
J: TRBJ1-6
D: TRBD1
V: TRBV6-4

CDR3: CASSPGTAYTDTQYF
J: TRBJ2-3
D: TRBD1
V: TRBV7-9

CDR3: CASSLTPSGTDKNIQYF
J: TRBJ2-4
D: TRBD1
V: TRBV2

CDR3: CASSYRGSANEKLFF
J: TRBJ1-4
D: .
V: TRBV19

CDR3: CASSQGNYGYTF
J: TRBJ1-2
D: .
V: TRBV5-1

CDR3: CASSLVGTSGMAGELFF
J: TRBJ2-2
D: TRBD2
V: TRBV7-2

CDR3: CASSLDWGTPAFF
J: TRBJ1-1
D: .
V: TRBV5-8

CDR3: CASLAGGLRSSPYNEQFF
J: TRBJ2-1
D: TRBD2
V: TRBV27

CDR3: CASSLTLTGWAGNTIYF
J: TRBJ1-3
D: .
V: TRBV7-9

CDR3: CASSETSGNSPLHF
J: TRBJ1-6
D: .
V: TRBV2

CDR3: CASSRFSGDSYEQYF
J: TRBJ2-7
D: .
V: TRBV27

CDR3: CATSRESYQETQYF
J: TRBJ2-5
D: .
V: TRBV4-1

CDR3: CASSHTSGRTDTQYF
J: TRBJ2-3
D: TRBD2
V: TRBV14

CDR3: CASSHGPSRDNEQFF
J: TRBJ2-1
D: .
V: TRBV5-4

CDR3: CASSLARAGRADTQYF
J: TRBJ2-3
D: .
V: TRBV7-2

CDR3: CASSREQGAGTEAFF
J: TRBJ1-1
D: TRBD1
V: TRBV18

CDR3: CASSPQNQPQHF
J: TRBJ1-5
D: .
V: TRBV5-8

CDR3: CASSLTGAGEKLFF
J: TRBJ1-4
D: TRBD1
V: TRBV7-9

CDR3: CASSQTGEDMRETQYF
J: TRBJ2-5
D: TRBD1
V: TRBV28

CDR3: CASSKEGLAGNEQFF
J: TRBJ2-1
D: TRBD2
V: TRBV4-1

CDR3: CASRPQGGYAPLHF
J: TRBJ1-6
D: .
V: TRBV6-5

CDR3: CASRSGTRDQPQHF
J: TRBJ1-5
D: .
V: TRBV6-5

CDR3: CASSQSSGVNYGYTF
J: TRBJ1-2
D: .
V: TRBV4-3

CDR3: CASSDKLNYNEQFF
J: TRBJ2-1
D: .
V: TRBV2

CDR3: CASSFLAQQETQYF
J: TRBJ2-5
D: .
V: TRBV7-2

CDR3: CASGLGASRQETQYF
J: TRBJ2-5
D: .
V: TRBV5-1

CDR3: CASSQDWQAQLSSYNSPLHF
J: TRBJ1-6
D: .
V: TRBV14

CDR3: CASSQGGGLIYEQYF
J: TRBJ2-7
D: TRBD2
V: TRBV14

CDR3: CASSLASGNTEAFF
J: TRBJ1-1
D: .
V: TRBV7-9

CDR3: CASSFVQGFGYTF
J: TRBJ1-2
D: TRBD1
V: TRBV28

CDR3: CASSHTGMVNQPQHF
J: TRBJ1-5
D: .
V: TRBV6-5

CDR3: CSAPGQGEQYF
J: .
D: .
V: TRBV20-1

CDR3: CAWSGLAAHEQFF
J: TRBJ2-1
D: TRBD2
V: TRBV30

CDR3: CASTLPSGGGNQPQHF
J: TRBJ1-5
D: .
V: TRBV28

CDR3: CASSLDRGQWYGYTF
J: TRBJ1-2
D: TRBD1
V: TRBV5-1

CDR3: CASSESVRAHTEAFF
J: TRBJ1-1
D: .
V: TRBV10-2

CDR3: CASSSQGAADTQYF
J: TRBJ2-3
D: TRBD1
V: TRBV4-1

CDR3: CASSPLGSSGEQFF
J: TRBJ2-1
D: .
V: TRBV5-5

CDR3: CASSPQGDYGYTF
J: TRBJ1-2
D: .
V: TRBV6-5

CDR3: CASSPTGLSVYEQYF
J: TRBJ2-7
D: .
V: TRBV5-1

CDR3: CASRSDREKLFF
J: TRBJ1-4
D: .
V: TRBV2

CDR3: CASRQSSSYNSPLHF
J: TRBJ1-6
D: .
V: TRBV5-1

CDR3: CASSSWTGDTEAFF
J: TRBJ1-1
D: TRBD1
V: TRBV5-1

CDR3: CASSLANLVGEQFF
J: TRBJ2-1
D: .
V: TRBV5-6

CDR3: CASSESTRDYGYTF
J: TRBJ1-2
D: .
V: TRBV6-1

CDR3: CASSSDEGTDTQYF
J: TRBJ2-3
D: .
V: TRBV5-5

CDR3: CASSEAPASSFVGANVLTF
J: TRBJ2-6
D: .
V: TRBV6-1

CDR3: CASTRDRFSYEQYF
J: TRBJ2-7
D: TRBD1
V: TRBV6-5

CDR3: CASSMVGTGELFF
J: TRBJ2-2
D: .
V: TRBV19

CDR3: CASSRDRTPEAFF
J: TRBJ1-1
D: TRBD1
V: TRBV2

CDR3: CASGIRELHQPQHF
J: TRBJ1-5
D: .
V: TRBV19

CDR3: CASSVAGLDPYNEQFF
J: TRBJ2-1
D: TRBD2
V: TRBV9

CDR3: CASSSHRARDTEAFF
J: TRBJ1-1
D: .
V: TRBV19

CDR3: CASRSSGGEDTQYF
J: TRBJ2-3
D: TRBD2
V: TRBV7-3

CDR3: CASSQEGTRNTGELFF
J: TRBJ2-2
D: .
V: TRBV4-1